The following is a T cell receptor beta chain sequence with its context. The sample comes from a study of blood T cell repertoires in COVID-19. Study background: Both acute and convalescent COVID-19 samples were obtained from the United States, Italy and Spain. Nucleic acid was either cDNA or gDNA, and it came from T cells, B-cell-depleted T cells, or PBMCs.

The data were produced by immunoSEQ multiplex PCR, yet TCRdb's version contains in-frame clones alone and is incomplete. The sample records 110,000 to 150,000 clones, over 70% being singletons. Germline-derived CDR1 and CDR2 are KGHDR and SFDVKD. V dropped 3 bases and J dropped 8; count of bases not matched to a gene: 9. This CDR3 spans 15 amino acids. The sample comprised peripheral blood. The chain uses TRBV24-1 and TRBJ1-2, with 9 bases fitting TRBD1. This TCR was recovered from an older woman with acute or convalescent COVID-19. The CDR3: CATSDGTGIGSGYTF. For the CDR3, the DNA is TGTGCCACCAGTGATGGGACAGGGATCGGTAGCGGCTACACCTTC.